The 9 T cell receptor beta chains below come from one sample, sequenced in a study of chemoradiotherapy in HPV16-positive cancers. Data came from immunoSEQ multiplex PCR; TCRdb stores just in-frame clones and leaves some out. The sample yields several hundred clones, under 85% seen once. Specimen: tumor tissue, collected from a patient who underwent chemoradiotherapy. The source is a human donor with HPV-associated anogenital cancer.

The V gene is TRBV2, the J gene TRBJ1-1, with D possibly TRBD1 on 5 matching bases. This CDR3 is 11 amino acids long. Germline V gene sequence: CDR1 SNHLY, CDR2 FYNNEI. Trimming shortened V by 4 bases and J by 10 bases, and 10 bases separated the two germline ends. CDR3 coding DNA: TGTGCCAGCAGTGGGGGGTTAGGAGCTTTCTTT. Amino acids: CASSGGLGAFF. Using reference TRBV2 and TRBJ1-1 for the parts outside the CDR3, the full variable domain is EPEVTQTPSHQVTQMGQEVILRCVPISNHLYFYWYRQILGQKVEFLVSFYNNEISEKSEIFDDQFSVERPDGSNFTLKIRSTKLEDSAMYFCASSGGLGAFFGQGTRLTVV.

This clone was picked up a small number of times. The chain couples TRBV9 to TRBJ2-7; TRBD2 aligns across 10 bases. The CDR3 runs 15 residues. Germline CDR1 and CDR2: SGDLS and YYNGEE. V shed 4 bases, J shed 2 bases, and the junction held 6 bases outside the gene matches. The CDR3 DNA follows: TGTGCCAGCAGCCCCAGCGGGAGGGCCGCCTACGAGCAGTACTTC. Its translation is CASSPSGRAAYEQYF.

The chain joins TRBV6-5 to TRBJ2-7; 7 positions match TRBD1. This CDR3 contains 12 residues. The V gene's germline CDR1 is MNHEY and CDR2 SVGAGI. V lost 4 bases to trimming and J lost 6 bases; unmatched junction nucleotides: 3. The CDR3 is CASSSTGSEQYF. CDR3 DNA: TGTGCCAGCAGTTCGACAGGGAGCGAGCAGTACTTC.

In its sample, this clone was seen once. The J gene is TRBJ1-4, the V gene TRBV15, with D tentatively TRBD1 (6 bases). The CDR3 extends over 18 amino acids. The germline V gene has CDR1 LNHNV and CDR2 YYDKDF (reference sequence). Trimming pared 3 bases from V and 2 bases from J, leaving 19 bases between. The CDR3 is CATSRGIGGKGTNEKLFF. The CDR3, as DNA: TGTGCCACCAGCAGGGGCATAGGGGGGAAAGGCACTAATGAAAAACTGTTTTTT.

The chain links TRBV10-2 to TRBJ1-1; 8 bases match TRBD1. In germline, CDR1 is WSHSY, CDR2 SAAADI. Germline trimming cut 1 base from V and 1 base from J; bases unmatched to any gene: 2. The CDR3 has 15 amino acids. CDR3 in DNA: TGCGCCAGCAGTGAGTGGCAGGGGGCGAACACTGAAGCTTTCTTT. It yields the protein CASSEWQGANTEAFF.

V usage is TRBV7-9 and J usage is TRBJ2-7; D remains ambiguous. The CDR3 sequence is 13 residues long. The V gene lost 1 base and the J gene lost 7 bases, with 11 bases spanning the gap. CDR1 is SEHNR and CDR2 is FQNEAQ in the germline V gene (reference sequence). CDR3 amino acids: CASSLVPVREQYF. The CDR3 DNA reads TGTGCCAGCAGCTTAGTACCCGTGCGGGAGCAGTACTTC.

The CDR3 region has the DNA TGCGCCAGCAGTGATTGGCGGGGGAGCTCCTACAATGAGCAGTTCTTC. Translating it yields CASSDWRGSSYNEQFF. The genes are TRBV10-2 and TRBJ2-1; the match to TRBD2 covers 7 bases. V trimming: 3 bases; J trimming: 0 bases; junction bases outside the gene matches: 5. CDR3 size: 16 residues. Germline CDR1 reads WSHSY; CDR2 reads SAAADI.

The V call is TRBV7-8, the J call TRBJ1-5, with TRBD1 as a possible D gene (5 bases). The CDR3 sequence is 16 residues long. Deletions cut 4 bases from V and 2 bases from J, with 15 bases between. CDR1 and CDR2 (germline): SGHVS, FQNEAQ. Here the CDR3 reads CASSYGGDRRNQPQHF. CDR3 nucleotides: TGTGCCAGCAGCTACGGAGGGGATAGGCGCAATCAGCCCCAGCATTTT. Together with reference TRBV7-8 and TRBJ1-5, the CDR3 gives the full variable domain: GAGVSQSPRYKVAKRGQDVALRCDPISGHVSLFWYQQALGQGPEFLTYFQNEAQLDKSGLPSDRFFAERPEGSVSTLKIQRTQQEDSAVYLCASSYGGDRRNQPQHFGDGTRLSIL.

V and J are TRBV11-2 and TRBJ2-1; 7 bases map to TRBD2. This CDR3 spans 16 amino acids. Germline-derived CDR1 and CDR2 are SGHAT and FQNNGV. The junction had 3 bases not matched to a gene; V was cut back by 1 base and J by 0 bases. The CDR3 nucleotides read TGTGCCAGCAGCTTAGCCGGGAGGAGCTCCTACAATGAGCAGTTCTTC. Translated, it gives CASSLAGRSSYNEQFF.